The following is a TCR beta chain sequence with its context. Primers included in the PCR were 60 Vbeta and 13 Jbeta primers. Sequenced by immunoSEQ multiplex PCR; TCRdb stores in-frame clones only, minus some. The profile shows approximately 220,000 clones, roughly 80% of them singletons. This sample was included in a study of cytomegalovirus exposure and HLA in healthy donors. The CDR3 is 15 residues long. CDR1 and CDR2 (germline): MGHRA, YSYEKL. V gave up 3 bases and J gave up 7 bases; unmatched junction bases: 5. The TCR sequence derives from a young man in good health and CMV-seronegative. The specimen sequenced was PBMCs. The chain uses TRBV4-1 and TRBJ1-4; 10 bases map to TRBD1. CDR3 sequence reads: CASSQGQGYGEKLFF. Written as DNA, the CDR3 is TGCGCCAGCAGCCAGGGACAGGGGTACGGTGAAAAACTGTTTTTT.